Below, 21 T cell receptor beta chains from the same sample are listed, as sequenced in a study of response to subunit inactivated influenza vaccine. TCRdb used MiXCR to reprocess the RT-PCR reads, holding one entry per CDR3 protein. The sample lists hundreds of thousands of distinct CDR3 sequences; about 15% were seen once. The starting material was PBMCs from blood, obtained less than 15 days before vaccination. These receptors all stem from a man between 45 and 60 years old who received an inactivated influenza vaccine.

The chain couples TRBV27 to TRBJ2-1; 9 bases match TRBD2. The V gene end was trimmed by 3 bases and the J gene end by 8 bases; junction bases not matched to a gene: 8. The germline V gene has CDR1 MNHEY and CDR2 SMNVEV (reference sequence). The CDR3 is 15 residues long. The CDR3 is CASSLGGLAGDEQFF. The CDR3 nucleotides are TGTGCCAGCAGTTTGGGGGGACTAGCTGGCGATGAGCAGTTCTTC.

This clonotype was seen a few times. V gene TRBV27 combines with J gene TRBJ2-7, with D possibly being TRBD2 (5 bases). The CDR3 runs to 13 residues. V lost 3 bases, J lost 5 bases, and 11 bases lay in between. Germline-derived CDR1 and CDR2 are MNHEY and SMNVEV (reference sequence). The CDR3 sequence: CASSFRVGNEQYF. The CDR3, as DNA: TGTGCCAGCAGTTTTCGGGTCGGGAACGAGCAGTACTTC.

This clonotype has just a few counts. The CDR3 nucleotides are TGTGCCAGCACGTTCCTAGCGACCGGATACAATGAGCAGTTCTTC. It yields the protein CASTFLATGYNEQFF. The V and J genes are TRBV7-2 and TRBJ2-1; D might be TRBD2 (6 bases). Deletions cut 7 bases from V and 4 bases from J, with 17 bases between. CDR3 size: 15 residues. CDR1 is SGHTA and CDR2 is FQGNSA in the germline V gene.

This clonotype came up a few times. The chain couples TRBV6-1 to TRBJ2-1, with D possibly matching TRBD2 (6 bases). Per the germline V gene, CDR1 is MNHNS and CDR2 is SASEGT. The CDR3 has 16 amino acids. V was pared by 6 bases and J by 2 bases, with 17 bases between. CDR3: CASSTQTGGAYNEQFF. The CDR3 region has the DNA TGTGCCAGCAGCACCCAAACAGGAGGGGCCTACAATGAGCAGTTCTTC.

This clonotype was counted ten times or more. V usage is TRBV7-9 and J usage is TRBJ2-7; possible D gene TRBD1, 5 bases. The CDR3 has 15 amino acids. Trimming cost V 6 bases and J 2 bases, with 17 bases left between them. Germline V lookup: CDR1 SEHNR, CDR2 FQNEAQ (reference sequence). The CDR3 loop is CASSSPTGPAYEQYF. CDR3 nucleotide sequence: TGTGCCAGCAGTTCCCCCACAGGTCCCGCCTACGAGCAGTACTTC.

CDR3 amino acids: CASSQEGGLAIHSYEQYF. CDR3 in DNA: TGTGCCAGCAGCCAAGAGGGGGGCCTAGCGATCCACTCCTACGAGCAGTACTTC. The chain is built from TRBV4-2 and TRBJ2-7; D may match TRBD1 or TRBD2 (6 bases each). The germline CDR1 and CDR2 sequences are LGHNA and YNFKEQ. V lost 0 bases and J 0 bases, leaving 18 bases between the germline ends. This CDR3 is built from 18 residues.

This clonotype was picked up many times. The chain is built from TRBV7-8 and TRBJ2-7, with D perhaps matching TRBD1 (5 bases). Trimming stripped 5 bases from V and 6 bases from J, with 14 bases between. Germline loops: CDR1 SGHVS, CDR2 FQNEAQ. This CDR3 is 13 amino acids long. CDR3 nucleotide sequence: TGTGCCAGCAGCGGGGTGCAGGGTGGCGAGCAGTACTTC. It is translated as CASSGVQGGEQYF.

This clonotype has only a few counts. The chain carries TRBV11-2 and TRBJ2-1; perhaps TRBD2 as D (5 bases). CDR3 length equals 11 residues. The ends were cut back, 3 bases at V and 9 bases at J, with 6 bases in the middle. Germline V gene lookup returns CDR1 SGHAT and CDR2 FQNNGV. The CDR3 bases are TGTGCCAGCAGCTTTGGGAGTGAGCAGTTCTTC. Its translation is CASSFGSEQFF.

This clonotype has more than one count but fewer than ten. The rearrangement uses TRBV11-2 and TRBJ2-1; 11 bases line up with TRBD2. This CDR3 region has 18 residues. Germline CDR1 reads SGHAT; CDR2 reads FQNNGV. The V segment lost 7 bases and the J segment 1 base; nucleotides outside the gene matches: 12. The CDR3 nucleotides read TGTGCCAGCAACCCCCGGAGAACTAGCGGGAGTTCCTACAATGAGCAGTTCTTC. Residues: CASNPRRTSGSSYNEQFF.

The V call is TRBV18, the J call TRBJ2-1, with 9 nucleotides matching TRBD1. V trimming: 3 bases; J trimming: 4 bases; junction bases outside the gene matches: 7. There are 16 residues in the CDR3. CDR1 and CDR2 (germline): KGHSH, LQKENI. The CDR3 DNA is TGTGCCAGCTCACCGAAAACGGACAGGGGTTACAATGAGCAGTTCTTC. Encoded protein: CASSPKTDRGYNEQFF.

V is TRBV4-3 and J is TRBJ2-6; no clear D. The CDR3 runs 15 residues. The germline CDR1 and CDR2 sequences are LGHNA and YSLEER. Trimming stripped 0 bases from V and 4 bases from J, with 7 bases between. The chain's CDR3 is CASSQDVRGANVLTF. CDR3 in DNA: TGCGCCAGCAGCCAAGATGTACGGGGGGCCAACGTCCTGACTTTC.

The chain employs TRBV4-3 and TRBJ2-5, with D possibly being TRBD1 (5 bases). The CDR3 spans 15 residues. V was trimmed by 4 bases and J by 1 base, leaving 13 bases between them. Germline loops: CDR1 LGHNA, CDR2 YSLEER. The CDR3 nucleotides are TGCGCCAGCAGCCGCGGAGACAGAATCCAAGAGACCCAGTACTTC. Its protein product is CASSRGDRIQETQYF.

This clonotype was seen at least ten times. The CDR3 bases are TGCAGCGTTGATAGCGGGAGTGGGGAGACCCAGTACTTC. Translation gives CSVDSGSGETQYF. V usage is TRBV29-1 and J usage is TRBJ2-5; 9 bases agree with TRBD2. CDR1 SQVTM and CDR2 ANQGSEA come from the germline V gene. This CDR3 has 13 amino acids. Trimming removed 3 bases from V and 5 bases from J; junction bases left unmatched: 4.

This clonotype has a count of ten or more. The chain uses TRBV4-2 and TRBJ2-3; TRBD2 matches 10 bases. The germline V gene has CDR1 LGHNA and CDR2 YNFKEQ. The V segment lost 4 bases and the J segment 6 bases; nucleotides outside the gene matches: 10. This CDR3 has 16 residues. The CDR3 is CASSLDRTSGGDTQYF. In DNA form, the CDR3 reads TGTGCCAGCAGCCTCGATCGGACTAGCGGAGGGGATACGCAGTATTTT.

This clonotype came up many times. The chain employs TRBV3-1 and TRBJ1-2, with D possibly matching TRBD1 (5 bases). Trimming cost V 5 bases and J 8 bases, with 21 bases left between them. Germline loops: CDR1 LGHDT, CDR2 YNNKEL (reference sequence). CDR3 length equals 15 residues. CDR3 DNA sequence: TGTGCCAGCAGCGACTCAGGGATTGGACTTAAAGGCTACACCTTC. Translated: CASSDSGIGLKGYTF.

Ten or more counts support this clonotype. The chain employs TRBV6-2 or TRBV6-3 and TRBJ2-7; 13 bases are a match to TRBD2. Germline-derived CDR1 and CDR2 are MNHEY and SVGEGT. This CDR3 has 15 residues. The V segment lost 8 bases and the J segment 4 bases; nucleotides outside the gene matches: 8. The CDR3 protein is CASWFGLAGAYEQYF. The CDR3 nucleotides read TGTGCCAGCTGGTTTGGACTAGCGGGAGCTTACGAGCAGTACTTC.

This clonotype has more than one count but fewer than ten. This chain uses TRBV10-3 with TRBJ2-1, with D unclear. The CDR3 runs to 13 residues. Germline V gene lookup returns CDR1 ENHRY and CDR2 SYGVKD. V lost 1 base and J 4 bases, leaving 5 bases between the germline ends. CDR3 in amino acids: CAISEYQYNEQFF. CDR3 bases: TGTGCCATCAGTGAGTACCAGTACAATGAGCAGTTCTTC.

The rearrangement uses TRBV6-2 or TRBV6-3 and TRBJ2-7; TRBD2 matches at 13 bases. The V segment lost 7 bases and the J segment 3 bases; nucleotides outside the gene matches: 6. There are 15 residues in the CDR3. The germline gives CDR1 MNHEY, CDR2 SVGEGT. The CDR3 protein is CASTDWTSGSYEQYF. Here the CDR3 DNA reads TGTGCCAGCACCGACTGGACTAGCGGGAGCTACGAGCAGTACTTC.

In its sample, this clonotype was seen a few times. The rearrangement joins TRBV6-1 to TRBJ2-7; 7 bases agree with TRBD1. With 6 bases clipped from V and 1 base from J, the junction kept 12 bases outside the gene matches. Germline lookup yields CDR1 MNHNS and CDR2 SASEGT. This CDR3 is 16 amino acids long. The CDR3 nucleotides read TGTGCCAGCAGGGCGGGTAGGGGGCGAACTTCCTACGAGCAGTACTTC. Its translation is CASRAGRGRTSYEQYF.

This clonotype was counted many times. The V and J genes are TRBV12-3 or TRBV12-4 and TRBJ1-5, with D unresolved. Trimming stripped 1 base from V and 0 bases from J, with 10 bases between. This CDR3 comprises 16 residues. The CDR3 spells CASSLGVGDSNQPQHF. CDR3 in DNA: TGTGCCAGCAGTTTAGGGGTGGGCGATAGCAATCAGCCCCAGCATTTT.

The chain recombines TRBV7-9 with TRBJ1-5; tentative D call: TRBD1 (6 bases). V was clipped by 5 bases and J by 5 bases, with 19 bases between them. The CDR3 is 16 residues long. Looked up from germline, CDR1 is SEHNR and CDR2 is FQNEAQ (reference sequence). In nucleotides, the CDR3 is TGTGCCAGCAGCAACATGCAGGGAAAGGGGGATCAGCCCCAGCATTTT. It encodes CASSNMQGKGDQPQHF. Full variable domain (remainder filled in from reference TRBV7-9 and TRBJ1-5): DTGVSQNPRHKITKRGQNVTFRCDPISEHNRLYWYRQTLGQGPEFLTYFQNEAQLEKSRLLSDRFSAERPKGSFSTLEIQRTEQGDSAMYLCASSNMQGKGDQPQHFGDGTRLSIL.